The source of this TCR beta chain is a study of blood T cell repertoires in COVID-19. For the study at large: COVID-19 samples from acute and convalescent phases originated in the United States, Italy and Spain. T cells, B-cell-depleted T cells, or PBMCs supplied cDNA or gDNA.

Original analysis: The authors estimated nucleated cell counts from reference gene primer amplification. The repertoire was sequenced with immunoSEQ multiplex PCR; TCRdb's copy has only in-frame clones and lacks some. V, J and clone size reflect that table, while D and trimming were determined from the DNA. The sample holds around 150,000 clones, 80% seen once. V gave up 4 bases and J gave up 8 bases, with 12 bases separating them. The CDR3 is made up of 12 amino acids. The germline gives CDR1 SGHRS, CDR2 YFSETQ. The chain is built from TRBV5-1 and TRBJ1-1; a weak D match, TRBD1 (6 bases). Sample: peripheral blood. The sequence was collected from a woman in her 50s with acute or convalescent COVID-19. The CDR3 nucleotides read TGCGCCAGCAGCCTCACAGGGATCGAAGCTTTCTTT. Its translation: CASSLTGIEAFF.